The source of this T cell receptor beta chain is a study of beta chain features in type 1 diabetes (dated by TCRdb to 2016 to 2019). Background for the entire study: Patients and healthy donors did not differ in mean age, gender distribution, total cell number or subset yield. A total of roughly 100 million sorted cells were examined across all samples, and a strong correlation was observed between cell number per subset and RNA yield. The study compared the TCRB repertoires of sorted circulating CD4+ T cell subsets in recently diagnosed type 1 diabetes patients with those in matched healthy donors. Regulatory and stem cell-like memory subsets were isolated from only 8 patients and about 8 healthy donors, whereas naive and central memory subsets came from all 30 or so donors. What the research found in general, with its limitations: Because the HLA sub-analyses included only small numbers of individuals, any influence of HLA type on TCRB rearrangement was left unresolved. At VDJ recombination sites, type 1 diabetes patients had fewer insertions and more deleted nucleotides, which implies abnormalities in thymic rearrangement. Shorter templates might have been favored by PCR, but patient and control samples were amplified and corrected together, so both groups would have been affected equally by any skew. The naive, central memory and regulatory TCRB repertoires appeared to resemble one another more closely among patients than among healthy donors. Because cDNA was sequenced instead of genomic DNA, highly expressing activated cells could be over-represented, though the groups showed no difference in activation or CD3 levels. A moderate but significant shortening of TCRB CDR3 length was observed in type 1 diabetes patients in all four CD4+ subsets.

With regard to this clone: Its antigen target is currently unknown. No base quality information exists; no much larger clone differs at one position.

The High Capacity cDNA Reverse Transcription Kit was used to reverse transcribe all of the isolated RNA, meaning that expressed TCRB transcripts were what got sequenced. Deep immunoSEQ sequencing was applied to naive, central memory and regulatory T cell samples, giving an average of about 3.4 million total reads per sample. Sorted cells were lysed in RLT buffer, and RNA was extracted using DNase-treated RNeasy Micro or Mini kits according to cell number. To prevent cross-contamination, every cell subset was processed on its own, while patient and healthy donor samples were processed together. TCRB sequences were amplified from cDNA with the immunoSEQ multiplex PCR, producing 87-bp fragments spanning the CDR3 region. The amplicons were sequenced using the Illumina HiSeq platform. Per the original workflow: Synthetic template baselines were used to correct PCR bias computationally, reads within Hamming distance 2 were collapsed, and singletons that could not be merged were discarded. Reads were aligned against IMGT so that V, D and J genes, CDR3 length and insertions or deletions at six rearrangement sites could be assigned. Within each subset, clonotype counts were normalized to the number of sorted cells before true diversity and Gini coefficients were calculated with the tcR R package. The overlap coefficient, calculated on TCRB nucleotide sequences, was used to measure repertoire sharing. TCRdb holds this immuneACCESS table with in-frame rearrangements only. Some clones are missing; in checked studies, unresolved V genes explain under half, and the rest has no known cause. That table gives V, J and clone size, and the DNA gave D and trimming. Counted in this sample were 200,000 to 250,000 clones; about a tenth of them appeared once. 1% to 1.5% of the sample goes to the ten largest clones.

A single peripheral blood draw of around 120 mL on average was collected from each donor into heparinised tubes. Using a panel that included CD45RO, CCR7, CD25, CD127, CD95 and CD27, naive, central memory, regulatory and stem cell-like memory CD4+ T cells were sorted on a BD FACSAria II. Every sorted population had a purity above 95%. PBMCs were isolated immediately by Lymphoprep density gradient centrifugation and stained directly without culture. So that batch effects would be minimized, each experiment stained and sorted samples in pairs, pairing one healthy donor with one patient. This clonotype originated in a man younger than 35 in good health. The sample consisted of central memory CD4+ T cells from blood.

The CDR3 region has the sequence CASSLGAAVPFNEQFF. The DNA reads TGTGCCAGCAGCTTAGGAGCAGCGGTACCCTTCAATGAGCAGTTCTTC. Recombination connected TRBV11-2 to TRBJ2-1, and possibly TRBD2, on 5 matching bases. The junction shows trimming of 1 base on V and 6 bases on J, plus 16 bases between the germline ends. The CDR3, cysteine through phenylalanine, is 16 amino acids long. The entry retains the CDR3 DNA only, 48 bases that are in frame from base 1. Sequences SGHAT (CDR1) and FQNNGV (CDR2) are obtained from the germline V gene.